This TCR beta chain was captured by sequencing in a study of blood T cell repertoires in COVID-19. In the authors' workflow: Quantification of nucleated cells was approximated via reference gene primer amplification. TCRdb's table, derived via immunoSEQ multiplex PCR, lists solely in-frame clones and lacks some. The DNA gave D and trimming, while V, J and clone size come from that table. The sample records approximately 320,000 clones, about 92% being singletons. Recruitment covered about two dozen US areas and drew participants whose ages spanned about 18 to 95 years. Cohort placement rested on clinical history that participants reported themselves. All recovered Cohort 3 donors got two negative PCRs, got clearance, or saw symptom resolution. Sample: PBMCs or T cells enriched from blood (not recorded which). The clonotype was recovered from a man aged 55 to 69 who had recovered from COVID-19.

CDR3 DNA sequence: TGTGCCACCAGTGCCCCTCCGCGGGGGCGCCTCACAGATACGCAGTATTTT. It codes for CATSAPPRGRLTDTQYF. This chain uses TRBV24-1 with TRBJ2-3; possibly TRBD2 for D (7 bases). The V end lost 5 bases, the J end lost 2 bases, and 19 bases lay between the germline ends. The CDR3 sequence is 17 residues long. Germline V lookup: CDR1 KGHDR, CDR2 SFDVKD.